These T cell receptor beta chains were read from a single sample in a study of OX40 agonist ivuxolimab in advanced cancers. TCRdb's table, derived via immunoSEQ multiplex PCR, lists solely in-frame clones and lacks some. There are tens of thousands of clones in the sample; 80% to 90% occur only once, and roughly 0.51% lies in the top ten. The sample consisted of CD4+ or CD8+ T cells sorted from blood, taken in a trial of the OX40 agonist ivuxolimab. All receptors come from an adult with an advanced solid tumor such as melanoma, head and neck, liver or kidney cancer. Both conserved end residues are part of each CDR3. The order of the fields is J gene, clone size, V gene, D gene, CDR3 DNA, CDR3 protein. D genes are given only for firm matches. Size tells how often a clone was seen (once, few, many) or the class of an expanded clone, and some rows leave it out.

j_call: TRBJ1-4; clone_size: NA; v_call: TRBV28; d_call: NA; cdr3_nt: TGTGCCTCCCGGCCGGGGGGGAATGAAAAACTGTTTTTT; cdr3_aa: CASRPGGNEKLFF
j_call: TRBJ2-1; clone_size: NA; v_call: TRBV5-1; d_call: NA; cdr3_nt: TGCGCCAGCAGCCCGCCGTTTATGACGGCCAACCAGCAGTTCTTC; cdr3_aa: CASSPPFMTANQQFF
j_call: TRBJ1-1; clone_size: NA; v_call: TRBV19; d_call: NA; cdr3_nt: TGTGCCAGTAGCCCCGGGGTCGTGAGGAACACTGAAGCTTTCTTT; cdr3_aa: CASSPGVVRNTEAFF
j_call: TRBJ1-3; clone_size: NA; v_call: TRBV19; d_call: NA; cdr3_nt: TGTGCCAGTAGTATTGGCGGGACCCAGACCTTCTCTGGAAACACCATATATTTT; cdr3_aa: CASSIGGTQTFSGNTIYF
j_call: TRBJ1-2; clone_size: few; v_call: TRBV11-2; d_call: NA; cdr3_nt: TGTGCCAGCAGCTTAGACTGGACAACTAACTATGGCTACACCTTC; cdr3_aa: CASSLDWTTNYGYTF
j_call: TRBJ1-1; clone_size: NA; v_call: TRBV6-6; d_call: NA; cdr3_nt: TGTGCCAGCAGTTACTCGGGATCACTCGCTGAAGCTTTCTTT; cdr3_aa: CASSYSGSLAEAFF
j_call: TRBJ2-2; clone_size: NA; v_call: TRBV30; d_call: NA; cdr3_nt: TGTGCCTGGAGTGTACTTACGGGATCGTTCGGGGAGCTGTTTTTT; cdr3_aa: CAWSVLTGSFGELFF
j_call: TRBJ2-1; clone_size: NA; v_call: TRBV6-1; d_call: TRBD2; cdr3_nt: TGTGCCAGCAGGGCACTAGCGGGAGTTAACAATGAGCAGTTCTTC; cdr3_aa: CASRALAGVNNEQFF
j_call: TRBJ1-5; clone_size: few; v_call: TRBV29-1; d_call: TRBD1; cdr3_nt: TGCAGCGTTTCAGGGGGCATTGGCAATCAGCCCCAGCATTTT; cdr3_aa: CSVSGGIGNQPQHF
j_call: TRBJ1-4; clone_size: NA; v_call: TRBV28; d_call: NA; cdr3_nt: TGTGCCAGCAGTTGGGGTTTTAATGAAAAACTGTTTTTT; cdr3_aa: CASSWGFNEKLFF
j_call: TRBJ2-5; clone_size: NA; v_call: TRBV5-1; d_call: TRBD2; cdr3_nt: TGCGCCAGCAGCTTGGACGGGAGGCTAGGGAAGACCCAGTACTTC; cdr3_aa: CASSLDGRLGKTQYF
j_call: TRBJ2-5; clone_size: NA; v_call: TRBV30; d_call: NA; cdr3_nt: TGTGCCTGGAAGGGTCGAGACGCCCGCGAGACCCAGTACTTC; cdr3_aa: CAWKGRDARETQYF
j_call: TRBJ2-7; clone_size: few; v_call: TRBV7-9; d_call: NA; cdr3_nt: TGTGCCACCGCGTTCGGGACAAGCTACGAGCAGTACTTC; cdr3_aa: CATAFGTSYEQYF
j_call: TRBJ2-7; clone_size: NA; v_call: TRBV18; d_call: NA; cdr3_nt: TGTGCCAGCTCATCGACAGCGTCCTCCTACGAGCAGTACTTC; cdr3_aa: CASSSTASSYEQYF
j_call: TRBJ2-3; clone_size: NA; v_call: TRBV4-1; d_call: TRBD2; cdr3_nt: TGCGCCAGCAGCCAGACTAGCGGGAGCAGCACAGATACGCAGTATTTT; cdr3_aa: CASSQTSGSSTDTQYF
j_call: TRBJ2-7; clone_size: few; v_call: TRBV2; d_call: TRBD1; cdr3_nt: TGTGCCAGCAGCCCAGTAGACAGGGTGTCCTACGAGCAGTACTTC; cdr3_aa: CASSPVDRVSYEQYF
j_call: TRBJ1-2; clone_size: NA; v_call: TRBV6-6; d_call: TRBD1; cdr3_nt: TGTGCCAGCAGTTACTCTGGGACAGGGAACTATGGCTACACCTTC; cdr3_aa: CASSYSGTGNYGYTF
j_call: TRBJ2-6; clone_size: NA; v_call: TRBV9; d_call: NA; cdr3_nt: TGTGCCAGCAGCCCAAGTGGGGCCACGGGAAGCTCTGGGGCCAACGTCCTGACTTTC; cdr3_aa: CASSPSGATGSSGANVLTF
j_call: TRBJ2-7; clone_size: NA; v_call: TRBV19; d_call: NA; cdr3_nt: TGTGCCAGTAGTCAAGACCCCTCTACCTACGAGCAGTACTTC; cdr3_aa: CASSQDPSTYEQYF
j_call: TRBJ2-2; clone_size: few; v_call: TRBV15; d_call: NA; cdr3_nt: TGTGCCACCAGCGGGATCCCCACAGCCGGGGAGCTGTTTTTT; cdr3_aa: CATSGIPTAGELFF
j_call: TRBJ2-1; clone_size: NA; v_call: TRBV2; d_call: NA; cdr3_nt: TGTGCCAGCAGCGGACAAGTTGGGGCCTACAATGAGCAGTTCTTC; cdr3_aa: CASSGQVGAYNEQFF
j_call: TRBJ2-2; clone_size: NA; v_call: TRBV19; d_call: NA; cdr3_nt: TGTGCCAGTAGTTCCCAACTCGGACTGGGCGGGGAGCTGTTTTTT; cdr3_aa: CASSSQLGLGGELFF